The 3 T cell receptor beta chains in this list originate from one sample, sequenced in a study of cytomegalovirus exposure and HLA in healthy donors (TCRdb year 2017). To prepare the library, the immunoSEQ multiplex PCR assay was applied. For the multiplex PCR, a mixture combining 60 forward primers for TCR Vbeta segments and 13 reverse primers for TCR Jbeta segments was used. TCRdb limited this immuneACCESS table to in-frame rearrangements with V and J called. A share of clones is missing; checked studies link under half to unresolved V genes, and the rest is unexplained. The sample table holds 100,000 or so clones, of which approximately 84% were seen once. The leading ten clones occupy around 2.3% of the sample. The sequencing sample was made of PBMCs. These receptors all stem from a man between 18 and 35 years old in good health and CMV-seronegative.

The chain is built from TRBV30 and TRBJ2-5; TRBD1 matches at 9 bases. V gave up 2 bases and J gave up 1 base; unmatched junction bases: 5. This CDR3 region has 15 residues. From germline, CDR1 is GTSNPN and CDR2 SVGIG (reference sequence). The CDR3 here is CAWSTGGAGQETQYF. The CDR3 nucleotides read TGTGCCTGGAGTACAGGGGGCGCAGGCCAAGAGACCCAGTACTTC.

This clone was counted once. The rearrangement uses TRBV30 and TRBJ1-6, with 7 bases aligning to TRBD1. CDR3 length: 13 amino acids. The J segment lost 7 bases and the V segment lost 3 bases, leaving 3 bases of the junction unmatched. Germline-derived CDR1 and CDR2 are GTSNPN and SVGIG (reference sequence). This CDR3 reads CAWRDRTNSPLHF. CDR3 sequence (DNA): TGTGCCTGGAGGGACAGGACAAATTCACCCCTCCACTTT.

The V gene is TRBV9, the J gene TRBJ2-1; D is unclear. This CDR3 spans 14 amino acids. CDR1 and CDR2 (germline): SGDLS, YYNGEE. The V gene lost 1 base and the J gene lost 8 bases, with 13 bases spanning the gap. CDR3 protein: CASSVLSSRDEQFF. For the CDR3, the DNA is TGTGCCAGCAGCGTACTGTCATCTCGGGATGAGCAGTTCTTC.